The clone carrying this TCR beta chain was detected a few times. The record originates from a study of T-cell memory formation after mild COVID-19. Study-wide context: The two donors had largely donor-specific TCR clusters.

One entry per CDR3 protein results from TCRdb running MiXCR on the 5' RACE reads. The repertoire has 200,000 to 300,000 distinct CDR3 sequences, over 15% of them found once; the top ten carry 2.1%. Per germline, CDR1 SGHRS and CDR2 YFSETQ. This CDR3 has 15 residues. V trimming: 6 bases; J trimming: 0 bases; junction bases outside the gene matches: 4. The chain carries TRBV5-1 and TRBJ2-1, with 9 bases identical to TRBD2. The sequenced sample consisted of PBMCs or a T cell subset sorted from them (not recorded which). The origin of this receptor is an adult woman who had mild COVID-19 (a few samples of this study predate the infection). Cell type and time point are not known. The CDR3 loop reads CASTAGGLSYNEQFF. The CDR3 coding sequence is TGCGCCAGCACAGCGGGAGGTCTCTCCTACAATGAGCAGTTCTTC.